Listed here are 11 T cell receptor beta chains from one sample, sequenced in a study of blood T cell repertoires in COVID-19. Some clones are missing from TCRdb's copy, which holds only in-frame ones; the method was immunoSEQ multiplex PCR. The table lists approximately 22,000 clones, more than 75% of them singletons. The source material was peripheral blood. The source of these receptors is a human donor in a cohort sampled during active COVID-19.

The CDR3 loop is CASSFRQGGKLFF. CDR3 DNA sequence: TGTGCCAGCAGCTTCAGACAGGGAGGAAAACTGTTTTTT. The chain is built from TRBV28 and TRBJ1-4, with 7 bases aligning to TRBD1. Trimming at V came to 6 bases and at J to 10 bases, leaving 8 bases not matched to a gene. The CDR3 spans 13 residues. The V gene's germline CDR1 is MDHEN and CDR2 SYDVKM.

V and J are TRBV6-5 and TRBJ2-7; 8 nucleotides align to TRBD1. V gave up 6 bases and J gave up 4 bases; unmatched junction bases: 5. Germline assignment: CDR1 MNHEY and CDR2 SVGAGI. This CDR3 region has 13 residues. The DNA of the CDR3 is TGTGCCAGCAGCTTGGACAGGGCGTACGAGCAGTACTTC. Protein sequence: CASSLDRAYEQYF.

V usage is TRBV9 and J usage is TRBJ1-1; possibly TRBD1 for D (5 bases). Germline V gene sequence: CDR1 SGDLS, CDR2 YYNGEE. The CDR3 runs 15 residues. V lost 5 bases, J lost 6 bases, and 20 bases lay in between. The CDR3 reads CASRPRGGGGAEAFF. CDR3 DNA: TGTGCCAGCAGGCCGCGGGGCGGTGGGGGGGCTGAAGCTTTCTTT.

The CDR3 DNA reads TGTGCCAGCAGGCCACCGGGGGGTGGTGGAAACACCATATATTTT. Amino acids: CASRPPGGGGNTIYF. The V gene is TRBV7-8, the J gene TRBJ1-3; tentative D call: TRBD1 (5 bases). The CDR3 spans 15 residues. V shed 6 bases and J shed 3 bases, with 15 bases lying between them. In germline, CDR1 is SGHVS, CDR2 FQNEAQ.

This clone occurred a few times. V and J are TRBV7-9 and TRBJ1-2, with D perhaps matching TRBD1 (6 bases). The CDR3 is made up of 14 amino acids. From germline, CDR1 is SEHNR and CDR2 FQNEAQ (reference sequence). V lost 5 bases and J 3 bases, leaving 13 bases between the germline ends. The CDR3, as DNA: TGTGCCAGCAGCGGACGGACAGCTGACTATGGCTACACCTTC. Amino acid sequence: CASSGRTADYGYTF.

This clone was counted once. V and J are TRBV28 and TRBJ1-2; 7 bases map to TRBD1. V lost 2 bases and J lost 4; bases outside the gene matches: 7. The CDR3 runs to 15 residues. Germline CDR1 reads MDHEN; CDR2 reads SYDVKM. The CDR3 DNA reads as TGTGCCAGCAGTTTAATTATGGACAGGTCCTATGGCTACACCTTC. This translates into CASSLIMDRSYGYTF.

The chain combines TRBV11-3 with TRBJ2-7; the match to TRBD1 covers 8 bases. The CDR3 spans 15 residues. V was pared by 2 bases and J by 6 bases, with 9 bases of the junction left unmatched. Germline loops: CDR1 SGHNT, CDR2 YENEEA. For the CDR3, the DNA is TGTGCCAGCAGCTTAACGGCCAGGGGGCTCTCCGAGCAGTACTTC. It specifies CASSLTARGLSEQYF.

The V and J genes are TRBV5-4 and TRBJ2-5; 10 positions agree with TRBD2. This CDR3 comprises 15 residues. After removal of 0 bases from V and 3 bases from J, the junction contained 2 bases not matched to a gene. Germline CDR1 reads SGHNT; CDR2 reads YYREEE (reference sequence). CDR3 DNA: TGTGCCAGCAGCTTGGGGACTAGCGGAAAAGAGACCCAGTACTTC. It specifies CASSLGTSGKETQYF.

This clone appeared once. The gene calls are TRBV20-1 and TRBJ2-7; 9 bases line up with TRBD2. Germline V gene lookup returns CDR1 DFQATT and CDR2 SNEGSKA (reference sequence). The junction had 3 bases not matched to a gene; V was cut back by 7 bases and J by 5 bases. The CDR3 sequence is 11 residues long. DNA of the CDR3: TGCAGTGGGCGGGGGGGTGACGAGCAGTACTTC. This translates into CSGRGGDEQYF.

V usage is TRBV19 and J usage is TRBJ2-7; TRBD1 agrees at 8 bases. CDR1 is LNHDA and CDR2 is SQIVND in the germline V gene (reference sequence). CDR3 size: 14 residues. The V gene end was trimmed by 3 bases and the J gene end by 4 bases; junction bases not matched to a gene: 5. The CDR3 nucleotides are TGTGCCAGTAGTATTGGCAGGGGGCTGTACGAGCAGTACTTC. This codes for CASSIGRGLYEQYF.

This sequence joins TRBV7-4 and TRBJ2-5, with 16 positions matching TRBD2. CDR1 and CDR2 (germline): SGHVT, SQSDAQ. J gave up 5 bases and V 5 bases, and 17 bases lay outside the gene matches. This CDR3 contains 20 residues. The CDR3 spells CASSLGTSGRAGSVRETQYF. The CDR3 DNA sequence: TGTGCCAGCAGCCTAGGGACTAGCGGGAGGGCCGGGTCGGTCCGGGAGACCCAGTACTTC. The full variable domain, completed using reference TRBV7-4 and TRBJ2-5, is GAGVSQSPRYKVAKRGRDVALRCDSISGHVTLYWYRQTLGQGSEVLTYSQSDAQRDKSGRPSGRFSAERPERSVSTLKIQRTEQGDSAVYLCASSLGTSGRAGSVRETQYFGPGTRLLVL.